This T cell receptor (beta chain) is drawn from a study of blood T cell repertoires in COVID-19. The protocol was immunoSEQ multiplex PCR, while the TCRdb copy is restricted to in-frame clones and leaves out a portion. The data hold about 230,000 clones, with approximately 88% observed a single time. Participants reported their clinical history, and cohort assignment relied on those reports. The CDR3 has 15 residues. The sequenced material came from PBMCs or T cells enriched from blood (not recorded which). The source of this sequence is a woman aged 40 to 50 with acute COVID-19. The chain has TRBV1 and TRBJ2-7; TRBD2 is taken as the D call from the table, unchecked against the DNA. TRBV1 is marked as a pseudogene. The CDR3: CTSSHQREGHYEQYV. CDR3 in DNA: TGCACCAGCAGCCATCAGCGGGAGGGCCACTACGAGCAGTACGTC.